The next 5 T cell receptor beta chains were all read from a single sample in a study of T cells in pancreatic ductal adenocarcinoma. Selected pancreatic ductal adenocarcinoma patients had undergone surgery without neoadjuvant therapy. This table comes from immunoSEQ multiplex PCR, and its TCRdb copy is limited to in-frame clones, with some not included. The sample includes several thousand clones, about 64% seen only once; the top ten take roughly 27%. The sequenced sample consisted of pancreatic tumor tissue. All receptors come from a human donor with pancreatic ductal adenocarcinoma.

This sequence joins TRBV11-1 and TRBJ2-2, with a possible D match to TRBD2 (7 bases). Germline CDR1 and CDR2: SGHAT and FQDESV (reference sequence). Trimming left V 2 bases short and J 6 bases short, with 19 bases between. The CDR3 is 17 amino acids. CDR3 in amino acids: CASSLFIRGGPSGELFF. The CDR3 DNA reads as TGTGCCAGCAGCTTATTCATTCGCGGGGGCCCATCCGGGGAGCTGTTTTTT.

This sequence joins TRBV7-9 and TRBJ2-2; TRBD1 matches 10 bases. Trimming cost V 6 bases and J 4 bases; bases outside gene matches: 8. This CDR3 is 16 amino acids long. Germline loops: CDR1 SEHNR, CDR2 FQNEAQ (reference sequence). The CDR3 loop reads CASRPDRGRGTGELFF. CDR3 DNA: TGTGCCAGCAGACCTGACAGGGGGCGCGGCACCGGGGAGCTGTTTTTT.

V usage is TRBV5-6 and J usage is TRBJ1-2, with D tentatively TRBD1 (5 bases). Per germline, CDR1 SGHDT and CDR2 YYEEEE. V lost 4 bases, J lost 3 bases, and 13 bases lay in between. This CDR3 spans 14 amino acids. DNA of the CDR3: TGTGCCAGCAGCCCCGCGGGGCTGGACTATGGCTACACCTTC. Its protein is CASSPAGLDYGYTF.

This clone is classed as large. The chain recombines TRBV7-9 with TRBJ2-7, with 7 bases lining up with TRBD1. Germline CDR1 reads SEHNR; CDR2 reads FQNEAQ (reference sequence). Trimming removed 5 bases from V and 1 base from J; junction bases left unmatched: 14. CDR3 length: 17 residues. The CDR3 protein is CASSPPLIGGESYEQYF. The CDR3 DNA follows: TGTGCCAGCAGCCCCCCCCTTATAGGGGGCGAATCCTACGAGCAGTACTTC.

V gene TRBV29-1 combines with J gene TRBJ1-2; 7 nucleotides match TRBD1. In germline, CDR1 is SQVTM, CDR2 ANQGSEA. V dropped 2 bases and J dropped 1; count of bases not matched to a gene: 4. This CDR3 comprises 14 residues. CDR3 bases: TGCAGCGTTGAACGGCAGGGGGGTAACTATGGCTACACCTTC. This gives the protein CSVERQGGNYGYTF.